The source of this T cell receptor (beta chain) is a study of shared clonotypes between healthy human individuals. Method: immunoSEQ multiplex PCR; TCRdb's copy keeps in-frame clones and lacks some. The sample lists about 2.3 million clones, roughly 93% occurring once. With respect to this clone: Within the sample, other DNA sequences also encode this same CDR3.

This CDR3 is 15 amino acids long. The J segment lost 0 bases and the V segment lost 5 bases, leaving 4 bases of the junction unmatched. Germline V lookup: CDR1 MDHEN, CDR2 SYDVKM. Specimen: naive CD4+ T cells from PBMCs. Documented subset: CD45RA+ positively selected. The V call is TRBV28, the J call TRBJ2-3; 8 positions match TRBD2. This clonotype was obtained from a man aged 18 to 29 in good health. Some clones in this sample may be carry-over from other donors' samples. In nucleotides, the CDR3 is TGTGCCAGCAGTCCCGGGGGGGCCAGCACAGATACGCAGTATTTT. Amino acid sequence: CASSPGGASTDTQYF.